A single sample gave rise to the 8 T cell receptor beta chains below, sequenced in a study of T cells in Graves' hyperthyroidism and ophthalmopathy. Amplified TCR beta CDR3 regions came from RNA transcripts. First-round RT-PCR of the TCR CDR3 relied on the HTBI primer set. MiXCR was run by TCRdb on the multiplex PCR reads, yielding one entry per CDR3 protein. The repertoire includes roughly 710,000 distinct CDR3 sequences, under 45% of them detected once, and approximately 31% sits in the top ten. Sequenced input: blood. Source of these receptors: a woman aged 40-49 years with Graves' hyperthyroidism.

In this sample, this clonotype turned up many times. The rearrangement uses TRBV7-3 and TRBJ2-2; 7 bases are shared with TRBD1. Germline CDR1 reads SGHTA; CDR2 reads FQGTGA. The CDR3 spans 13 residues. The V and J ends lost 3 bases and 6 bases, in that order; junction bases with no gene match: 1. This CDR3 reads CASSLTGSGELFF. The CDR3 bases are TGTGCCAGCAGCTTGACAGGGTCCGGGGAGCTGTTTTTT.

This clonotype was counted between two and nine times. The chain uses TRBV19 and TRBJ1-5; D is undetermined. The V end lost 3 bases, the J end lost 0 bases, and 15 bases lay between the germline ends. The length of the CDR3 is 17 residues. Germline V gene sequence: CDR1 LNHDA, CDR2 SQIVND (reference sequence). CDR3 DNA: TGTGCCAGTAGTATCCCGGCAGAACAATATAGCAATCAGCCCCAGCATTTT. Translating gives CASSIPAEQYSNQPQHF.

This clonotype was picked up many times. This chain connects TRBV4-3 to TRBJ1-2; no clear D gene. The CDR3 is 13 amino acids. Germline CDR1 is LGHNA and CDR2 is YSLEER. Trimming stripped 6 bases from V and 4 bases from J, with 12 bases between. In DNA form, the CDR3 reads TGCGCCAGCAGTCCCGAACACAGCTATGGCTACACCTTC. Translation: CASSPEHSYGYTF.

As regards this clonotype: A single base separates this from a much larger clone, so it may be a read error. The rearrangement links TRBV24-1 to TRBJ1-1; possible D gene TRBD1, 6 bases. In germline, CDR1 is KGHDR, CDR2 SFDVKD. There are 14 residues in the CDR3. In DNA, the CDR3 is TGTGCCACCAGTGACGGGGGCTCGAACACTGAAGCTTCCTTT. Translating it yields CATSDGGSNTEASF.

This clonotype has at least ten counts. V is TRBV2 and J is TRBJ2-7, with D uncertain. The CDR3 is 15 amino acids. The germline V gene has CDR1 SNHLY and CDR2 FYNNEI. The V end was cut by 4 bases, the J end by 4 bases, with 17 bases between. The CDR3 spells CASSGVAGRGYEQYF. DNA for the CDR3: TGTGCCAGCAGTGGCGTTGCCGGAAGAGGTTACGAGCAGTACTTC.

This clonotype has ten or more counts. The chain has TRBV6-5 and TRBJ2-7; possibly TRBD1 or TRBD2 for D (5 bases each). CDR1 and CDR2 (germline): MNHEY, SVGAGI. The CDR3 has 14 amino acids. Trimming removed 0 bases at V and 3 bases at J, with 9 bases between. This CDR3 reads CASSYSRGGYEQYF. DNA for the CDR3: TGTGCCAGCAGTTACTCGAGGGGTGGCTACGAGCAGTACTTC.

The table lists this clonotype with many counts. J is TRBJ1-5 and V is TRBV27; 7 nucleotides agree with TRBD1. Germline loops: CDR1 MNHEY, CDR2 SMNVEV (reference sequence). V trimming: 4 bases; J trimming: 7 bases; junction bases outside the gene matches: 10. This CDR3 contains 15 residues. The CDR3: CASSSRYRGGQPQHF. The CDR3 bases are TGTGCCAGCAGTTCGCGGTACAGGGGAGGCCAGCCCCAGCATTTT.

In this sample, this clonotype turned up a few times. In DNA form, the CDR3 reads TGCAGCGTTGAAGATAACGAGAGGATTGAAGCTTTCTTT. Amino acids: CSVEDNERIEAFF. V usage is TRBV29-1 and J usage is TRBJ1-1; D not certain. The CDR3 length is 13 residues. Germline CDR1 reads SQVTM; CDR2 reads ANQGSEA. V shed 0 bases and J shed 7 bases, with 12 bases lying between them.